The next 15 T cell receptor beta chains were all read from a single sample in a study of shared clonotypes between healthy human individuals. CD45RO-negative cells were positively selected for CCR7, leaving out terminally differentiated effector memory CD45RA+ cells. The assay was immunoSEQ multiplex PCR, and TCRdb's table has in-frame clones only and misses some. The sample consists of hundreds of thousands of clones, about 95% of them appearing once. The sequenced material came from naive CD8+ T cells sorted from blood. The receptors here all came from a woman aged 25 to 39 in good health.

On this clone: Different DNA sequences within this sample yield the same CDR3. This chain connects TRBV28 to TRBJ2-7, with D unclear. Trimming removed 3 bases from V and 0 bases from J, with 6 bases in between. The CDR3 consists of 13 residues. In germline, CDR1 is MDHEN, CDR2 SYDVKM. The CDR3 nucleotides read TGTGCCAGCAGTTTTGGGGTCTCCTACGAGCAGTACTTC. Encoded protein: CASSFGVSYEQYF.

CDR3 nucleotides: TGTGCCAGCAGCTTGGGACAGGGCGTCACTGAAGCTTTCTTT. Its translation is CASSLGQGVTEAFF. The V gene is TRBV5-4, the J gene TRBJ1-1; 7 bases fit TRBD1. J was trimmed by 4 bases and V by 0 bases; bases with no gene match: 3. The length of the CDR3 is 14 residues. The germline gives CDR1 SGHNT, CDR2 YYREEE (reference sequence). The full variable domain, its missing parts supplied by reference TRBV5-4 and TRBJ1-1, is ETGVTQSPTHLIKTRGQQVTLRCSSQSGHNTVSWYQQALGQGPQFIFQYYREEENGRGNFPPRFSGLQFPNYSSELNVNALELDDSALYLCASSLGQGVTEAFFGQGTRLTVV.

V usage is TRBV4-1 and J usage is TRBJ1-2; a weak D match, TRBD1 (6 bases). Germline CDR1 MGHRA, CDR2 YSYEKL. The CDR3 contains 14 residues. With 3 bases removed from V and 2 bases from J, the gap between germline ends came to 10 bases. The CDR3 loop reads CASSQDSTNYGYTF. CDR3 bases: TGCGCCAGCAGCCAGGACAGCACAAACTATGGCTACACCTTC.

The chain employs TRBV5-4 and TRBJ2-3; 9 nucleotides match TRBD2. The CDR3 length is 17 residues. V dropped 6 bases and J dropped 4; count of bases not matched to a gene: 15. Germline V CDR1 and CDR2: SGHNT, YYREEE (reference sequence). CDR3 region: CASTPGVASGTSDTQYF. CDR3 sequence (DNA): TGTGCCAGCACCCCGGGGGTGGCTAGCGGGACGTCAGATACGCAGTATTTT.

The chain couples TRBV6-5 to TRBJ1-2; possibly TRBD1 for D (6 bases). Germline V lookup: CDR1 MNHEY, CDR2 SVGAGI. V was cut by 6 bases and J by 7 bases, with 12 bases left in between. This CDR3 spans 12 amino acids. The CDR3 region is CASSWGASGYTF. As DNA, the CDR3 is TGTGCCAGCAGCTGGGGGGCCTCTGGCTACACCTTC.

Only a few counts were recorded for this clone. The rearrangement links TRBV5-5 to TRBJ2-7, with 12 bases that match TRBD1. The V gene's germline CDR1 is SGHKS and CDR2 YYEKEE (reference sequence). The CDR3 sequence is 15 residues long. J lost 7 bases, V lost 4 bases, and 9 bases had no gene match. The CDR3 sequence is CASSVGTGGVREQYF. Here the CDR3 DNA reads TGTGCCAGCAGCGTAGGGACAGGGGGCGTGAGGGAGCAGTACTTC.

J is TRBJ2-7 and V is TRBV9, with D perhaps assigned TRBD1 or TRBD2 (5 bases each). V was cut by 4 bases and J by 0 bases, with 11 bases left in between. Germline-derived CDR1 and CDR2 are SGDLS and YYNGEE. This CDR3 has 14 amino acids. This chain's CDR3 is CASSRDGSSYEQYF. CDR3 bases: TGTGCCAGCAGCAGGGACGGAAGCTCCTACGAGCAGTACTTC.

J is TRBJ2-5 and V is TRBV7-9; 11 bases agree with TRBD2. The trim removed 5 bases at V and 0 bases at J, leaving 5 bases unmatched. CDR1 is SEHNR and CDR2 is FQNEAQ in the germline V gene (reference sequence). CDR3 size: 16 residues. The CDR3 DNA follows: TGTGCCAGCAGCCCCCGACTAGCGGGAAACCAAGAGACCCAGTACTTC. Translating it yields CASSPRLAGNQETQYF. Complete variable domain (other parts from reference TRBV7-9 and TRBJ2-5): DTGVSQNPRHKITKRGQNVTFRCDPISEHNRLYWYRQTLGQGPEFLTYFQNEAQLEKSRLLSDRFSAERPKGSFSTLEIQRTEQGDSAMYLCASSPRLAGNQETQYFGPGTRLLVL.

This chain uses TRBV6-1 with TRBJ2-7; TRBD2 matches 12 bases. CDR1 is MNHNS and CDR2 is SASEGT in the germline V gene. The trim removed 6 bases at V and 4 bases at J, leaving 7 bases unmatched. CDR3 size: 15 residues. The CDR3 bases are TGTGCCAGCAGAGACGGACTAGCGGGGTTATACGAGCAGTACTTC. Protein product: CASRDGLAGLYEQYF.

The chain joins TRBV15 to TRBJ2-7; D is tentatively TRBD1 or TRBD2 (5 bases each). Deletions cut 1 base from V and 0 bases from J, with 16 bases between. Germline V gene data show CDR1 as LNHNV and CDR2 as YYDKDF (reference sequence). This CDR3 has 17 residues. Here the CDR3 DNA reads TGTGCCACCAGCAGAGGATCTTTGGGGGAAAGCTCCTACGAGCAGTACTTC. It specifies CATSRGSLGESSYEQYF.

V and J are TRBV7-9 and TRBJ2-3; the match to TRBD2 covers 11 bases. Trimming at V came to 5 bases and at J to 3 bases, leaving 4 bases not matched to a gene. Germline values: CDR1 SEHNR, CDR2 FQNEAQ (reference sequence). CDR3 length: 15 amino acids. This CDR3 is CASSITSGRTDTQYF. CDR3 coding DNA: TGTGCCAGCAGCATTACTAGCGGGAGAACAGATACGCAGTATTTT.

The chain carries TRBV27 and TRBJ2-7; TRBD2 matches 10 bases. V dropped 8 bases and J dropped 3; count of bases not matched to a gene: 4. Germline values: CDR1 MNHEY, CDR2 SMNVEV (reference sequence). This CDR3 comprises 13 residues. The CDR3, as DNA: TGTGCCAGCGGGTGGACTAGCGGCTACGAGCAGTACTTC. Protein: CASGWTSGYEQYF.

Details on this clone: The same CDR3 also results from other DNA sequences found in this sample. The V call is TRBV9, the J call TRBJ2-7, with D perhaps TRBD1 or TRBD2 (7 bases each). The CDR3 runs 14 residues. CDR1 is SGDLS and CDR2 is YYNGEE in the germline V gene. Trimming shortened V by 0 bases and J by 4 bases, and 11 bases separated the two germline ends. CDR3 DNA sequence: TGTGCCAGCAGCGTAGCAGGGGGGGTTTACGAGCAGTACTTC. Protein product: CASSVAGGVYEQYF.

The CDR3 DNA reads TGTGCCAGCAGCGCCTCGGACAGTTTAAACACTGAAGCTTTCTTT. Its protein is CASSASDSLNTEAFF. The chain joins TRBV9 to TRBJ1-1; D might be TRBD1 (6 bases). Germline CDR1 SGDLS, CDR2 YYNGEE. The germline V and J ends were trimmed by 3 bases and 2 bases, with 14 bases remaining between them. This CDR3 is built from 15 residues.

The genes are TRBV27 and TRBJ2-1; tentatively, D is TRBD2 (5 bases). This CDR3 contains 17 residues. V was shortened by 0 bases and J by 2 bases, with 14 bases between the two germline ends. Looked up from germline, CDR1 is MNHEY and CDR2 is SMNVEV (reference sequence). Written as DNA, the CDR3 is TGTGCCAGCAGTTTATCGAGGAGGACGGGAACCTACAATGAGCAGTTCTTC. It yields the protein CASSLSRRTGTYNEQFF.